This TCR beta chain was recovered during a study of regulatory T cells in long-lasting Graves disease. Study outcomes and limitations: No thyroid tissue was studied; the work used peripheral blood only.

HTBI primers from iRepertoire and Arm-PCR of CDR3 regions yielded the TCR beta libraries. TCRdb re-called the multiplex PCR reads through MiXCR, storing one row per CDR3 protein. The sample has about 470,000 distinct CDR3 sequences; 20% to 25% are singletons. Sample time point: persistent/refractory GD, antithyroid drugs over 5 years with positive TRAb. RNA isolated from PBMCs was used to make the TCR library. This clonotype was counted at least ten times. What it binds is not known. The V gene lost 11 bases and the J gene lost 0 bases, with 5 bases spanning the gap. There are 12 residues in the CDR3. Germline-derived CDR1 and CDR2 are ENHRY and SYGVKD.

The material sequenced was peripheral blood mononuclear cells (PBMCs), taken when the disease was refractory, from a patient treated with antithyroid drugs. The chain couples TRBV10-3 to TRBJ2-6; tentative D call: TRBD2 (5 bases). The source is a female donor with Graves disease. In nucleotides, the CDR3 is TGTGCCGGGAGCTCTGGGGCCAACGTCCTGACTTTC. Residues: CAGSSGANVLTF.